This is a list of T cell receptor beta chains from one sample in a study of T cell repertoires in cytomegalovirus infection. TCRdb fed the reads into MiXCR, producing one record per CDR3 protein. The sample has approximately 290,000 distinct CDR3 sequences, 20% to 30% seen once. Sequenced input: PBMCs. The receptors here all came from a human donor in good health (CMV status not recorded). Some clones in this sample may be carry-over from other donors' samples. CDR3s include the opening cysteine and the closing phenylalanine or tryptophan. The order of the fields is D gene, CDR3 length, V gene, J gene, clone size, CDR3 DNA, CDR3 protein. A D gene is named only where the DNA matches it firmly. A clone size is listed for some rows: how often the clone was seen (once, few, many), or a class if it is expanded.

d_gene: TRBD1
len: 15
v_gene: TRBV28
j_gene: TRBJ1-4
abundance: many
CDR3nt: TGTGCCAGCACCCTCCCCGGGACAGGGGGTGAAAAACTGTTTTTT
CDR3aa: CASTLPGTGGEKLFF

d_gene: TRBD1
len: 16
v_gene: TRBV10-2
j_gene: TRBJ1-3
abundance: -
CDR3nt: TGCGCCAGCAGTGAGTCACAGGGGGCGAGAGGAAACACCATATATTTT
CDR3aa: CASSESQGARGNTIYF

d_gene: -
len: 13
v_gene: TRBV4-3
j_gene: TRBJ2-5
abundance: many
CDR3nt: TGCGCCAGCAGCCAAGACAGAGAAGAGACCCAGTACTTC
CDR3aa: CASSQDREETQYF

d_gene: -
len: 15
v_gene: TRBV7-2
j_gene: TRBJ2-1
abundance: many
CDR3nt: TGTGCCAGCAGCTTAGCCGCAGGACTCTACAATGAGCAGTTCTTC
CDR3aa: CASSLAAGLYNEQFF

d_gene: TRBD2
len: 14
v_gene: TRBV7-3
j_gene: TRBJ2-1
abundance: -
CDR3nt: TGTGCCAGCAGCCCCGGGACTAGCAGCAATGAGCAGTTCTTC
CDR3aa: CASSPGTSSNEQFF

d_gene: -
len: 15
v_gene: TRBV7-8
j_gene: TRBJ2-3
abundance: few
CDR3nt: TGTGCCAGCACATCCCCAGGGGGGGATTTTGATACGCAGTATTTT
CDR3aa: CASTSPGGDFDTQYF

d_gene: TRBD2
len: 13
v_gene: TRBV20-1
j_gene: TRBJ2-3
abundance: few
CDR3nt: TGCAGTGCTAGTCCGGGAGGGACAGATACGCAGTATTTT
CDR3aa: CSASPGGTDTQYF

d_gene: TRBD1
len: 16
v_gene: TRBV25-1
j_gene: TRBJ1-2
abundance: few
CDR3nt: TGTGCCAGCTATTCCACTCGGGACAGGCCGCACGGTGGCTACACCTTC
CDR3aa: CASYSTRDRPHGGYTF

d_gene: -
len: 14
v_gene: TRBV7-2
j_gene: TRBJ1-3
abundance: many
CDR3nt: TGTGCCAGCAGCTTAACACACACTGGAAACACCATATATTTT
CDR3aa: CASSLTHTGNTIYF

d_gene: -
len: 17
v_gene: TRBV28
j_gene: TRBJ1-5
abundance: -
CDR3nt: TGTGCCAGCACCTCCCGGCAGGGACTGTATAGCAATCAGCCCCAGCATTTT
CDR3aa: CASTSRQGLYSNQPQHF

d_gene: TRBD1
len: 16
v_gene: TRBV9
j_gene: TRBJ1-3
abundance: -
CDR3nt: TGTGCCAGCAGCCCCATTGGGACAGTCTCTGGAAACACCATATATTTT
CDR3aa: CASSPIGTVSGNTIYF

d_gene: TRBD2
len: 14
v_gene: TRBV5-1
j_gene: TRBJ2-1
abundance: -
CDR3nt: TGCGCCAGCAGCCCCGGGAGGGGGGTCAATGAGCAGTTCTTC
CDR3aa: CASSPGRGVNEQFF